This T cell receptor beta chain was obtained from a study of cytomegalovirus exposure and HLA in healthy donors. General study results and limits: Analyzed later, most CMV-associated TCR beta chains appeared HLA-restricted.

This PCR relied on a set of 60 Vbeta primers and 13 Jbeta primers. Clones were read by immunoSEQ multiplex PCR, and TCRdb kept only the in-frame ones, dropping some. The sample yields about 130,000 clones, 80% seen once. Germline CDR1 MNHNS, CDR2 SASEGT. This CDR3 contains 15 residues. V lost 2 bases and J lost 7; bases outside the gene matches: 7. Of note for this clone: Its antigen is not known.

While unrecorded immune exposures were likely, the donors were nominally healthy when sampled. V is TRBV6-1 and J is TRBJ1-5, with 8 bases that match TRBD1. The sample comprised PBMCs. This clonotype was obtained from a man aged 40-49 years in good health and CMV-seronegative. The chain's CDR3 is CASSESRTGWQPQHF. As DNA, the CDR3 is TGTGCCAGCAGTGAATCCCGGACAGGGTGGCAGCCCCAGCATTTT.